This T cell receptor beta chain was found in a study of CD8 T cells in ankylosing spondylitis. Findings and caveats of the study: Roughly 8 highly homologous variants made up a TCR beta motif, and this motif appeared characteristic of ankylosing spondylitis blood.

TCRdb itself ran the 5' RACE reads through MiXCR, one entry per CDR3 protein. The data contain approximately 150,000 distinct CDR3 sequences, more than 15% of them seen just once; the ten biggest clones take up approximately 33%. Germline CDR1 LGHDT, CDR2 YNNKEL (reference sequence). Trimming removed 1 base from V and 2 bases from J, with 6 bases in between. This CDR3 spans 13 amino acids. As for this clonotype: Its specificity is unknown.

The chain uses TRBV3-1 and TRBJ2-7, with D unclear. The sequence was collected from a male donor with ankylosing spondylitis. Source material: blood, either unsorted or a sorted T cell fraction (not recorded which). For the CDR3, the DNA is TGTGCCAGCAGCCAAGGGGTCCCCTACGAGCAGTACTTC. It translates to CASSQGVPYEQYF.